This T cell receptor beta chain was recorded in a study of T cell responses to AZD1222 COVID-19 vaccine (dated by TCRdb to about 2021). Some background on the complete study: A total of more than 230 trial participants underwent TCR sequencing, of whom about 200 had received two doses of AZD1222 and roughly 26 had received two doses of the MenACWY control vaccine. Trial participants were enrolled by age into subgroups of 18-55, 56-69 and 70-plus years, and about 150, 27 and 61 TCR-sequenced participants, respectively, were included in these subgroups.

The V end loses 6 bases and the J end loses 6 bases, and a stretch of 11 bases separates them. CDR1 and CDR2 are read off the germline V gene as MDHEN and SYDVKM. The CDR3 runs 13 residues from the cysteine to the phenylalanine. Of all the DNA, just the CDR3 is kept, 39 bases in frame from base 1. The CDR3 regions of human TCRbeta chains were subjected to immunosequencing. In the paper's pipeline: Repertoire TCRs were matched against a reference library of SARS-CoV-2-specific TCRs generated with the MIRA antigen-specificity platform. Breadth meant the fraction of unique TCRs that were SARS-CoV-2-associated, whereas depth meant the fraction of total T cells that were SARS-CoV-2-associated. Using the MIRA data, each spike-specific TCR was assigned both to the spike region to which the TCR was reactive and to a CD4 or CD8 class. Log10-transformed breadth and depth values were compared by one-way ANOVA with Sidak's multiple comparisons tests. The clones in this table, taken by TCRdb from immuneACCESS, are in-frame only. Not every clone is retained; where verified, under half of the shortfall comes from an unresolved V gene, and the cause of the rest is unknown. V, J and clone size reflect that table, while D and trimming were determined from the DNA. Recorded for this sample are around 6,100 clones; more than 70% of them occurred a single time. Just over 15% of the sample is in the top ten clones.

The investigation overall reported the following: Participants were mostly white British and included more females than males, and it was suggested by the authors that clonal diversity may have been underestimated. Epitopes outside the regions mutated in the B.1.351 and B.1.1.7 variants were reportedly recognized by nearly half of the unique spike-specific TCRs. The 56-69-year group was small, and its depth increase did not reach significance, likely because of low power. Because no day 14 peak-response samples were available, the repertoires could be characterized only after the peak T cell response. Conclusions about previously exposed vaccinees are limited, since just a handful of AZD1222 recipients were seropositive for SARS-CoV-2 at baseline. The whole spike protein was spanned by vaccine-associated CD4 TCRs, and dominant responses were seen in regions 160-218 and 743-854. Spike-specific TCR breadth and depth rose significantly after two AZD1222 doses compared with day 0 and with MenACWY recipients.

Note on this clone: No cognate antigen has been identified for it. Base qualities are not recorded, but no much larger clone differs from it by a single base.

The sample's time point label is to be understood as: about 28 days (+/-7) after the second vaccine dose. AZD1222 recipients whose second dose came at about 4 weeks and those whose second dose came at about 12 weeks were combined into one group, since spike-specific TCR depth and breadth did not differ between the two schedules. Vaccinee samples were obtained from the UK trials COV001 and COV002, which included a single-blind randomized controlled phase 2/3 trial of AZD1222 (ChAdOx1 nCoV-19) in healthy adults. Trial participant PBMC samples were collected at day 0 and day 28 after the second dose for TCRbeta chain sequencing.

This sequence was found in an adult who received the AZD1222 COVID-19 vaccine. The sample here was peripheral blood, taken 28 days after the second AZD1222 dose. This sequence uses TRBV28 and TRBJ2-2; the D match is possibly TRBD1 or TRBD2, with 5 bases aligned in each. The DNA is as follows: TGTGCCAGCAGCGGGACCTGGGCCGGGGAGCTGTTTTTT. Translated, this is CASSGTWAGELFF.